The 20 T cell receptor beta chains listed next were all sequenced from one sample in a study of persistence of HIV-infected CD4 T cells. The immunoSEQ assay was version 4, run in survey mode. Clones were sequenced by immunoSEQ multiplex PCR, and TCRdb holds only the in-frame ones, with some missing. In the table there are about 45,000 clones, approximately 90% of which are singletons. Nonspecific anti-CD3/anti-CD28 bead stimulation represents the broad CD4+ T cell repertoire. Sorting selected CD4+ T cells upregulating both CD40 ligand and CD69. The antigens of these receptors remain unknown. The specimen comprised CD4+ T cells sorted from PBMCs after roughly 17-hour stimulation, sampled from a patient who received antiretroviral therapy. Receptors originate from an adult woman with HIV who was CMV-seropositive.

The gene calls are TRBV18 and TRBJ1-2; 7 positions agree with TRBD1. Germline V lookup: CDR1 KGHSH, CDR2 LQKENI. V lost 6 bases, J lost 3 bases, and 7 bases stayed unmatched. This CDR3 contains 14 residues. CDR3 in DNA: TGTGCCAGCTCCAGAACCGGGACAGACTATGGCTACACCTTC. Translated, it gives CASSRTGTDYGYTF.

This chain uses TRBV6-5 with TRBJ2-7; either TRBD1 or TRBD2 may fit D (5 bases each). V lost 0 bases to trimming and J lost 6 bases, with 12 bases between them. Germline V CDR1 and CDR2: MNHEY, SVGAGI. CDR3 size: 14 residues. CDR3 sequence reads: CASSYSSRGGEQYF. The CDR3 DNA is TGTGCCAGCAGTTACTCCTCCCGTGGGGGCGAGCAGTACTTC.

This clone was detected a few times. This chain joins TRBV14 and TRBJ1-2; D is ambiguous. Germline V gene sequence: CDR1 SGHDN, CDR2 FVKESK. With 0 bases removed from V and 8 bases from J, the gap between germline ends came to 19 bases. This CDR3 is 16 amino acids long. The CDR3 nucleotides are TGTGCCAGCAGCCAAGATACAAAAGGGTCCGGGAAAGGCTACACCTTC. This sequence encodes CASSQDTKGSGKGYTF.

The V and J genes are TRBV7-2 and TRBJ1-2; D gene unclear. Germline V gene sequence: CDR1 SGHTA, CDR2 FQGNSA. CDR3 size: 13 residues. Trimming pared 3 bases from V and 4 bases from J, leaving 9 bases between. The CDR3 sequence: CASSFEGSYGYTF. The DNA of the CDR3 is TGTGCCAGCAGCTTCGAAGGGAGCTATGGCTACACCTTC.

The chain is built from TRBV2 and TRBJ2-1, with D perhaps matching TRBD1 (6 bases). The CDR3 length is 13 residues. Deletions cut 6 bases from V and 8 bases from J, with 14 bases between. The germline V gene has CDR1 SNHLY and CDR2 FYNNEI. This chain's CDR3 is CASRDSLAYEQFF. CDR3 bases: TGTGCCAGCAGGGACAGCTTAGCCTATGAGCAGTTCTTC.

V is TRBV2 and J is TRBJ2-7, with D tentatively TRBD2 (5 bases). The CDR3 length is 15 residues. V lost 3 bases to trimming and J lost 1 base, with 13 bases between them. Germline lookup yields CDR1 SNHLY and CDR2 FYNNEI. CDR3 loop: CASSEVERSSYEQYF. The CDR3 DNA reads TGTGCCAGCAGTGAGGTGGAGCGGAGTTCCTACGAGCAGTACTTC.

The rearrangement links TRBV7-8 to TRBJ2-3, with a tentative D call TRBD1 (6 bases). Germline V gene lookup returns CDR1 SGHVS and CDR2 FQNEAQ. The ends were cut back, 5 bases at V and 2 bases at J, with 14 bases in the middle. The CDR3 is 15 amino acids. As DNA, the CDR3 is TGTGCCAGCAGCCAGGACAGTCCTGCCACAGATACGCAGTATTTT. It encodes CASSQDSPATDTQYF.

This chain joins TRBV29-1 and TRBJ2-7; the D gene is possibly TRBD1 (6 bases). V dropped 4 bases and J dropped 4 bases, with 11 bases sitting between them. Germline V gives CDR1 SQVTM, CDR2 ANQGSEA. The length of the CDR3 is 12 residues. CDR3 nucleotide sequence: TGCAGCGTTGCACAGGGTCCTTACGAGCAGTACTTC. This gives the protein CSVAQGPYEQYF.

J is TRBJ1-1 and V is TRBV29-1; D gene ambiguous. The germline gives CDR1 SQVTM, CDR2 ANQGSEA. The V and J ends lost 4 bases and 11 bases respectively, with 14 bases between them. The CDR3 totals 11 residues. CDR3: CSVGSRRNAFF. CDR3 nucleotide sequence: TGCAGCGTTGGGAGCCGCAGGAATGCTTTCTTT.

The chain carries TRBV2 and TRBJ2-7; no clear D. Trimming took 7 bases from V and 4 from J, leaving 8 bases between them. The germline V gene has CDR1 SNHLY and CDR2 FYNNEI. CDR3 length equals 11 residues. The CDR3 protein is CASTGWYEQYF. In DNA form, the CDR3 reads TGTGCCAGCACCGGTTGGTACGAGCAGTACTTC. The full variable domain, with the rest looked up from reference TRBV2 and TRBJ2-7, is EPEVTQTPSHQVTQMGQEVILRCVPISNHLYFYWYRQILGQKVEFLVSFYNNEISEKSEIFDDQFSVERPDGSNFTLKIRSTKLEDSAMYFCASTGWYEQYFGPGTRLTVT.

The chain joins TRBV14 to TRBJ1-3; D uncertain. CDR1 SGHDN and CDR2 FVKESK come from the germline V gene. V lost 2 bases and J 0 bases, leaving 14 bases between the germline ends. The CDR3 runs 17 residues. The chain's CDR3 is CASSQFLGAYSGNTIYF. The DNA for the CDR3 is TGTGCCAGCAGCCAATTTTTGGGCGCTTACTCTGGAAACACCATATATTTT. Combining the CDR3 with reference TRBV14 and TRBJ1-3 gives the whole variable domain EAGVTQFPSHSVIEKGQTVTLRCDPISGHDNLYWYRRVMGKEIKFLLHFVKESKQDESGMPNNRFLAERTGGTYSTLKVQPAELEDSGVYFCASSQFLGAYSGNTIYFGEGSWLTVV.

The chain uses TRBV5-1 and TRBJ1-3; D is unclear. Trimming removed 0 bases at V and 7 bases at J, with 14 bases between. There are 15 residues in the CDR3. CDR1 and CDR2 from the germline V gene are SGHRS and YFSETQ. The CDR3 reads CASSLVDPNGNTIYF. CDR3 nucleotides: TGCGCCAGCAGCTTGGTAGACCCTAATGGGAACACCATATATTTT.

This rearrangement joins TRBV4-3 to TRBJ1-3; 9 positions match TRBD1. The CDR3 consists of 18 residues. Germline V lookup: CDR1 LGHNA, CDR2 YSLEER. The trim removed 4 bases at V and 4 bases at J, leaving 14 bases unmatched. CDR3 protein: CASSPSGTGNTRGNTIYF. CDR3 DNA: TGCGCCAGCAGCCCGTCGGGGACAGGGAATACAAGAGGAAACACCATATATTTT.

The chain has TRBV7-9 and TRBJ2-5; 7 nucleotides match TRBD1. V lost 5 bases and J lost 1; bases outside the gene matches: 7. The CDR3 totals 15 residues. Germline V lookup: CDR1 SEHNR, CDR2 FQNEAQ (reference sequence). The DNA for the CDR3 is TGTGCCAGCAGCCAACGCGACAGGGCCCAAGAGACCCAGTACTTC. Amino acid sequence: CASSQRDRAQETQYF.

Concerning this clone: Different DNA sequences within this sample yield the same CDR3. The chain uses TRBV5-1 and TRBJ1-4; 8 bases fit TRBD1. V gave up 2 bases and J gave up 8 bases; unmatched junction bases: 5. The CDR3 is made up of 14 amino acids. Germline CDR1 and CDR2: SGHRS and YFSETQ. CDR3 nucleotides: TGCGCCAGCAGCTTCGGACAGGGCGGAGAAAAACTGTTTTTT. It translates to CASSFGQGGEKLFF.

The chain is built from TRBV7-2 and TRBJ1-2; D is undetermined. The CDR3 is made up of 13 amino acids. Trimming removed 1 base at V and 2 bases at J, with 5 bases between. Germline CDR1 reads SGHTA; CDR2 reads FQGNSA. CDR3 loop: CASSLEQNYGYTF. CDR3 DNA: TGTGCCAGCAGCTTAGAACAAAACTATGGCTACACCTTC.

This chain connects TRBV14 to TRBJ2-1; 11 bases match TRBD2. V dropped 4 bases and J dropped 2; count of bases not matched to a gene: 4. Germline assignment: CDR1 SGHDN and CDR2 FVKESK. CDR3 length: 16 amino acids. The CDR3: CASSPTSGRTYNEQFF. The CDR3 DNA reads TGTGCCAGCAGCCCCACTAGCGGGAGAACCTACAATGAGCAGTTCTTC.

CDR3 in DNA: TGTGCCAGCAGCCGTAAGACAGGGTCAGATACGCAGTATTTT. Its protein product is CASSRKTGSDTQYF. This chain uses TRBV5-4 with TRBJ2-3, with 7 bases that match TRBD1. Losses at the gene ends were 4 bases for V and 4 bases for J; bases not matched to a gene: 6. Per germline, CDR1 SGHNT and CDR2 YYREEE (reference sequence). The CDR3 extends over 14 amino acids.

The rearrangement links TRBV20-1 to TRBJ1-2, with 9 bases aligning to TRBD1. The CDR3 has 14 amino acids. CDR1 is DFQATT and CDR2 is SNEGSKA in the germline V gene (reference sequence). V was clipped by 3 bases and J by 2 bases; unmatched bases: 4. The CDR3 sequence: CSASTGGPNYGYTF. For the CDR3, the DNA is TGCAGTGCTAGTACAGGGGGCCCCAACTATGGCTACACCTTC.

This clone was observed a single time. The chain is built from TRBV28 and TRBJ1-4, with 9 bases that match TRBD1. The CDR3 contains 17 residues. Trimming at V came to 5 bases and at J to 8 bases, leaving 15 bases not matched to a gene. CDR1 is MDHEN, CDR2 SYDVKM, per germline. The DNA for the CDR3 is TGTGCCAGCAGTGGGGATTTAAACAGGGGGCGCAAGGAAAAACTGTTTTTT. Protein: CASSGDLNRGRKEKLFF.